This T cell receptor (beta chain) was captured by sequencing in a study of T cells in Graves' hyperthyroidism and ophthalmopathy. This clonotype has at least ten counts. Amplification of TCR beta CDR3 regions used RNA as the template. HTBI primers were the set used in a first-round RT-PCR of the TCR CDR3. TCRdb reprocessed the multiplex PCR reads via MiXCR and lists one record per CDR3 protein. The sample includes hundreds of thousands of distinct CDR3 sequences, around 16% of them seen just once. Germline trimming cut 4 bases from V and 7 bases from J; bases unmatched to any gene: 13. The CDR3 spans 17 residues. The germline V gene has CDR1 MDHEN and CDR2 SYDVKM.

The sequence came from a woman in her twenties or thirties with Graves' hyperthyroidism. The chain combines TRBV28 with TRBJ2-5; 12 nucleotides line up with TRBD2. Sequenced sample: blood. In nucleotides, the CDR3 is TGTGCCAGCAGTTCAAGACTAGCGGGAGCGCTCGTGGGGACCCAGTACTTC. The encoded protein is CASSSRLAGALVGTQYF.